This TCR beta chain is from a study of blood T cell dynamics during melanoma immunotherapy (dated by TCRdb to about 2020). With respect to the entire study: The patients had metastatic melanoma and were given first-line pembrolizumab or nivolumab plus ipilimumab as standard of care in the United Kingdom. A training cohort was formed from consecutive patients, and a further independent group of patients from the same centre was pooled into an external validation set. To find early correlates of response, peripheral T cell receptor repertoires were profiled in metastatic melanoma patients before and after one cycle of checkpoint inhibitor therapy.

What the work shows at the level of the full study, not this receptor alone: A bifurcated reorganization of the PBMC repertoire at W3, with increased clonality or increased diversity, was observed in patients who later achieved disease control, unlike in progressors. The study was unable to establish whether the T cell clones driving the repertoire changes were melanoma-specific or instead reflected general immune activation. The relatively small sample size was acknowledged as something that could potentially limit how far the results can be generalized.

Every bulk PBMC sample was loaded with the same fixed amount of 350 ng of DNA. The immunoSEQ TCRb Assay kit was used according to manufacturer instructions to amplify TCR beta CDR3 sequences from genomic DNA. The KAPA Library Quantification Kit for Illumina platforms was used to quantify pooled libraries by qPCR. Pooled libraries were sequenced on an Illumina NextSeq 500, clustered at roughly 0.55-1.2 pM. The source study handled its data this way. The TCR data were analyzed using immunoSEQ ANALYZER and the R LymphoSeq package. A rearrangement efficiency score was calculated as productive divided by the sum of productive and non-productive CDR3 sequences. Clonality was measured with the Gini coefficient and diversity with the Renyi index at alpha=1, and both measures were compared pairwise between timepoints within each patient. In LymphoSeq, clonal relatedness was computed with an edit distance of 3 and repertoire similarity was computed with the Bhattacharyya coefficient. To classify response, a linear discriminant analysis based on week-3 changes in clonality and diversity was built with the R MASS and caret packages. TCRdb obtained this table from immuneACCESS and retained in-frame rearrangements with V and J assigned. These tables miss some clones; where compared with another copy, unresolved V genes account for less than half of the shortfall, and the remainder is unexplained. The V and J calls and clone size were taken over from that table, and D and trimming were inferred from the DNA. The sample data list roughly 4,600 clones, and 78% of these were observed just once. The top ten clones comprise 45% to 65% of the sample.

Note on this clone: Its antigen is currently not known. No much larger clone is present one base from it, and per-base qualities are unavailable.

The time point label for this specimen denotes: week 3, after first cycle of checkpoint inhibitor. Blood samples were taken before treatment (T0) and at week 3 (W3), following the first cycle of checkpoint blockade. Except for a couple of patients with rapid clinical progression, response was assessed 12 weeks after the first infusion by RECIST 1.1; disease control meant complete response, partial response or stable disease. Patients were not eligible if they had prior systemic cancer treatment, concomitant immunosuppressant therapy or synchronous other active malignancies. To track both circulating cells and T cell turnover, TCR beta was sequenced from bulk PBMC as well as from plasma cell-free DNA. PBMC were isolated from blood with Lymphoprep and SepMate tubes, followed by red cell lysis. DNA from PBMC and sorted T cell subsets was extracted with QIAamp DNA Blood Mini kits. The trim is 10 bases for V and 6 bases for J, with a gap of 18 bases between the germline ends. The CDR3 numbers 13 residues from cysteine through phenylalanine. Of the read, only the CDR3 DNA is kept; its 39 bases are in frame from base 1. CDR1 MNHEY and CDR2 SVGAGI are derived from the germline V gene.

The material was blood, obtained from a patient treated with checkpoint blockade. The receptor's source is a human donor with melanoma. In this chain, TRBV6-5 is recombined with TRBJ1-2; no D gene call is confident. At the DNA level, the sequence is TGTGCCACCCGGGTGCGCGGGAATAATGGCTACACCTTC. Translated, it gives CATRVRGNNGYTF.